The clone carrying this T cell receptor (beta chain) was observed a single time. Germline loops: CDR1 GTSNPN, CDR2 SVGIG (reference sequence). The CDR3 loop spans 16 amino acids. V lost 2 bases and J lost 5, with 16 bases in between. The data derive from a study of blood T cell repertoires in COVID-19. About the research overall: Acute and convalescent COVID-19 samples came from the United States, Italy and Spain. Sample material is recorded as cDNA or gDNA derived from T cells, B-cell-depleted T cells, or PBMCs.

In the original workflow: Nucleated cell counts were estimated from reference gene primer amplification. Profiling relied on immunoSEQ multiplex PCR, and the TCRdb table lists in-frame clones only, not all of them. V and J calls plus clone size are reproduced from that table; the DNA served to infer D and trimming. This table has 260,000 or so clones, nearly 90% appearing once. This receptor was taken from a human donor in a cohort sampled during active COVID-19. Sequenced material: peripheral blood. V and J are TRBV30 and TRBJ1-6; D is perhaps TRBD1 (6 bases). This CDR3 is CAWSTLRGHNNSPLHF. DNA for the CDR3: TGTGCCTGGAGTACCCTGAGGGGACACAATAATTCACCCCTCCACTTT.